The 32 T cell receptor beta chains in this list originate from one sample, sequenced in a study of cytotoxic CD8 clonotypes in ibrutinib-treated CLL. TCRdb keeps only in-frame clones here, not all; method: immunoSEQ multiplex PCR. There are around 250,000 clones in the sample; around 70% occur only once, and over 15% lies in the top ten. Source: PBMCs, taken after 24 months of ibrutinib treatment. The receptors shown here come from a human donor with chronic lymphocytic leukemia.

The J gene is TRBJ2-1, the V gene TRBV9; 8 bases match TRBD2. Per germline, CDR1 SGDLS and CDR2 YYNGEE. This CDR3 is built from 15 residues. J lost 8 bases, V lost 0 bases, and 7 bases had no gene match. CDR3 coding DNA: TGTGCCAGCAGCGTAGGACCGGGAGGGCCGTATGAGCAGTTCTTC. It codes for CASSVGPGGPYEQFF.

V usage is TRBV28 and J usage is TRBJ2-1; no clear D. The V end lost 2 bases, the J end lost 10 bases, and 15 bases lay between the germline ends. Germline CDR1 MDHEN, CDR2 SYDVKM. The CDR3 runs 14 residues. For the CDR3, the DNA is TGTGCCAGCAGTTTAGGTTCGGCCAATGGGGAGCAGTTCTTC. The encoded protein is CASSLGSANGEQFF.

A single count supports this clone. CDR3 nucleotide sequence: TGTGCCAGCAGCCGGGGCACAGATACGCAGTATTTT. It yields the protein CASSRGTDTQYF. This chain links TRBV28 with TRBJ2-3, with D unclear. Germline V CDR1 and CDR2: MDHEN, SYDVKM. The CDR3 is 12 amino acids. V lost 6 bases, J lost 1 base, and 5 bases lay in between.

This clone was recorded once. This CDR3 reads CASSPGPTDQPQHF. CDR3 bases: TGTGCCAGCTCACCGGGACCGACTGATCAGCCCCAGCATTTT. V gene TRBV18 combines with J gene TRBJ1-5; a weak D match, TRBD1 (5 bases). CDR3 size: 14 residues. Germline values: CDR1 KGHSH, CDR2 LQKENI. Trimming shortened V by 3 bases and J by 5 bases, and 11 bases separated the two germline ends.

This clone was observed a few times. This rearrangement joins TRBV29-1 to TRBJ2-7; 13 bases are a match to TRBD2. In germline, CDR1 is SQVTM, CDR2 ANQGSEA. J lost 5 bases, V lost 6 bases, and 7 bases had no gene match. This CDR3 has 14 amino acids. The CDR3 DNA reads TGCAGCGTCCTGGGGACTAGCGGGATTCACGAGCAGTACTTC. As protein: CSVLGTSGIHEQYF.

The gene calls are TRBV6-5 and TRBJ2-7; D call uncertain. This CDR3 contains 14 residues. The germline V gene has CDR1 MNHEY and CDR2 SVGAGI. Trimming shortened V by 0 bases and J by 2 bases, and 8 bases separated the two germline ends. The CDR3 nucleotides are TGTGCCAGCAGTTACTCGCCTGGTGCCTACGAGCAGTACTTC. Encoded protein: CASSYSPGAYEQYF.

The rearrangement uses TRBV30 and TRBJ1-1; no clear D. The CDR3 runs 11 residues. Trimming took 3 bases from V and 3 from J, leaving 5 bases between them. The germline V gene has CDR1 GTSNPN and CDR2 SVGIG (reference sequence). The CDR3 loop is CAWSTDTEAFF. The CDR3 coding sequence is TGTGCCTGGAGCACAGACACTGAAGCTTTCTTT.

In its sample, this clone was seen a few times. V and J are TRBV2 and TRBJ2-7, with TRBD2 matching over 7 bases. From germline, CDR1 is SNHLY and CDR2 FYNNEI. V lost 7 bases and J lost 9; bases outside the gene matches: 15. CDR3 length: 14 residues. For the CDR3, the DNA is TGTGCCAGCACGGAGAACGGCGGACTAGGGAGGCAGTACTTC. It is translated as CASTENGGLGRQYF.

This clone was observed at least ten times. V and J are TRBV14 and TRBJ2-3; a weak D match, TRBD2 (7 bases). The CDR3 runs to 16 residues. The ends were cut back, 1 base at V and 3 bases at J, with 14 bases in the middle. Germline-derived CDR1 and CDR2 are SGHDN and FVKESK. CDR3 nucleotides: TGTGCCAGCAGCCAAGTCGGGGGGCGTATAACAGATACGCAGTATTTT. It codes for CASSQVGGRITDTQYF.

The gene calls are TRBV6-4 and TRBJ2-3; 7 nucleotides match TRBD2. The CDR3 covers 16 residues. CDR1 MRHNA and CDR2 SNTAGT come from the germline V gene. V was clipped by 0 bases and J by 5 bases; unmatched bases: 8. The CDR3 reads CASSDSKGGRGDTQYF. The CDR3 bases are TGTGCCAGCAGTGACTCGAAGGGCGGGAGAGGAGATACGCAGTATTTT.

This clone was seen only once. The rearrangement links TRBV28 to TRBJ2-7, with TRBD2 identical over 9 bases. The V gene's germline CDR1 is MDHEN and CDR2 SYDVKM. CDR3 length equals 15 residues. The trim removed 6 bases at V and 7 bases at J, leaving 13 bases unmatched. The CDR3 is CASREGLAGLGEQYF. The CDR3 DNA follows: TGTGCCAGCAGGGAGGGGCTAGCGGGATTGGGAGAGCAGTACTTC.

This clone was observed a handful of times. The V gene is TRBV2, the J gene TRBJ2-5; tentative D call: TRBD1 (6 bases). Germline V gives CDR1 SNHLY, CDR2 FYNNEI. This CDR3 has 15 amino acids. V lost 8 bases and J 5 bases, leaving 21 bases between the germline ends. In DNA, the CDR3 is TGTGCCAGCCTCGCCGCGGACAGATGGACGGAGACCCAGTACTTC. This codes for CASLAADRWTETQYF.

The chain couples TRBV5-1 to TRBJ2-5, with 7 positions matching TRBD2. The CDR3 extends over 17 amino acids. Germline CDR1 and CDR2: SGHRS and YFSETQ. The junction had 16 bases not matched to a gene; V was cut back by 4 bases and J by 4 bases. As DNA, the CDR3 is TGCGCCAGCAGCGCCCGAGAAACGGGCGGGAGTGCAGAGACCCAGTACTTC. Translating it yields CASSARETGGSAETQYF.

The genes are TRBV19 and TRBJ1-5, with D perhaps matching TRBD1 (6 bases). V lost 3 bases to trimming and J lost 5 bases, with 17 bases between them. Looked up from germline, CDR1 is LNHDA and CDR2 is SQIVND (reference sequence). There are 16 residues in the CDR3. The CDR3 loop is CASSMTGATSDQPQHF. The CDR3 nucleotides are TGTGCCAGTAGTATGACGGGGGCGACGAGCGATCAGCCCCAGCATTTT.

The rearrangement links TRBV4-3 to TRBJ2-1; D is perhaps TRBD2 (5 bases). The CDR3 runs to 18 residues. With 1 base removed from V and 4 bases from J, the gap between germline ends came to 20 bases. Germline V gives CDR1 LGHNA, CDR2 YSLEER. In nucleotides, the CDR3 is TGCGCCAGCAGCCAAGGTCGCACTAGTGTGTATCCTTACAATGAGCAGTTCTTC. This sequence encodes CASSQGRTSVYPYNEQFF.

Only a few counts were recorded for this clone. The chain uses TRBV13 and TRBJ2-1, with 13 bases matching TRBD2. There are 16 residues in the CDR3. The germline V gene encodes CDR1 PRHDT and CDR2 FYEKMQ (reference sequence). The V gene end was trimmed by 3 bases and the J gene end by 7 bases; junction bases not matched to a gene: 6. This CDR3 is CASSFRSLAGGNEQFF. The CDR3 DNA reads TGTGCCAGCAGCTTTCGGTCACTAGCGGGAGGGAATGAGCAGTTCTTC.

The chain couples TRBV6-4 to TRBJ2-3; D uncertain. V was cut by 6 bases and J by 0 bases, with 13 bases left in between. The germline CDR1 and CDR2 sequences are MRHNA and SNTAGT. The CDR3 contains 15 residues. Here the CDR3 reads CASSPDWPSTDTQYF. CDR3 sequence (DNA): TGTGCCAGCAGCCCCGACTGGCCTAGCACAGATACGCAGTATTTT.

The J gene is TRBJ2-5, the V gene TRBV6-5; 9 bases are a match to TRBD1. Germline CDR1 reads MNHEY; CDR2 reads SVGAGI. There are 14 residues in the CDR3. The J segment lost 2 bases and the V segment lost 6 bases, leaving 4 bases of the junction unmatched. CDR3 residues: CASSRGQGQETQYF. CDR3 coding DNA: TGTGCCAGCAGCCGCGGACAGGGGCAAGAGACCCAGTACTTC.

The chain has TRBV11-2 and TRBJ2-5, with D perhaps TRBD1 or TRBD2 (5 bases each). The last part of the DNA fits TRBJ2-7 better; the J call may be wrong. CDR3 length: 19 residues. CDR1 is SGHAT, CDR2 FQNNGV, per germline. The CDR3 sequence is CASSPTLLELGTLSYEQYF. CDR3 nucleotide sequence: TGTGCCAGCAGCCCTACTTTGCTCGAACTCGGGACCCTCTCCTACGAGCAGTACTTC.

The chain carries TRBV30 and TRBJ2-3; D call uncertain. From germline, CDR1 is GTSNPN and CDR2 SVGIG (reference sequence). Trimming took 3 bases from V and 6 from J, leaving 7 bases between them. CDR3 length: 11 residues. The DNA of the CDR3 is TGTGCCTGGAGAAATCCGGATACGCAGTATTTT. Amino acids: CAWRNPDTQYF.

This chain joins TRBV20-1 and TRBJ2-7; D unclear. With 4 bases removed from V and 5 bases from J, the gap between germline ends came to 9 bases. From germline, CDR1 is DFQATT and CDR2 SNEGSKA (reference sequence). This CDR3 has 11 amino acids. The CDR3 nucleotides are TGCAGTGCTAATCGACGGAACGAGCAGTACTTC. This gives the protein CSANRRNEQYF.

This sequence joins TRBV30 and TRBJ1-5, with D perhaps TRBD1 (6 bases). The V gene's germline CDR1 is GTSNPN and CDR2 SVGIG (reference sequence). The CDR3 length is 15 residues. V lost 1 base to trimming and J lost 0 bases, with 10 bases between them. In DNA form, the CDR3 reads TGTGCCTGGAGTGCAGGGGCGCATAGCAATCAGCCCCAGCATTTT. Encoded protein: CAWSAGAHSNQPQHF.

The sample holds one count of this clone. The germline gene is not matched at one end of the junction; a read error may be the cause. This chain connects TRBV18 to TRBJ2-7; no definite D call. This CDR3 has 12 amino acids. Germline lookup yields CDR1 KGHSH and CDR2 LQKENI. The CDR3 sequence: CASSPSPYGQYF. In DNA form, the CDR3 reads TGTGCCAGCTCACCAAGCCCCTACGGGCAGTACTTC.

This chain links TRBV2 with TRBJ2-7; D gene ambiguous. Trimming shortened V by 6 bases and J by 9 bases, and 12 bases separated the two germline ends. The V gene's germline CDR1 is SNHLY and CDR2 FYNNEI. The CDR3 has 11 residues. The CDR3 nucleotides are TGTGCCAGCAGCGGTAACATGGGGCAGTACTTC. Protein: CASSGNMGQYF.

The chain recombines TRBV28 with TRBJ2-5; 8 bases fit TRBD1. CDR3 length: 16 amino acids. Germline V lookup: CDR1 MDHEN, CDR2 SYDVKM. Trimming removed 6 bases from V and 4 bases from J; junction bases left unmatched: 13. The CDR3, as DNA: TGTGCCAGCAGCTCAGAGGACAGGGCGAACCGAGAGACCCAGTACTTC. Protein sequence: CASSSEDRANRETQYF. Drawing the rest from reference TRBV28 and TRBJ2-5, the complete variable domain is DVKVTQSSRYLVKRTGEKVFLECVQDMDHENMFWYRQDPGLGLRLIYFSYDVKMKEKGDIPEGYSVSREKKERFSLILESASTNQTSMYLCASSSEDRANRETQYFGPGTRLLVL.

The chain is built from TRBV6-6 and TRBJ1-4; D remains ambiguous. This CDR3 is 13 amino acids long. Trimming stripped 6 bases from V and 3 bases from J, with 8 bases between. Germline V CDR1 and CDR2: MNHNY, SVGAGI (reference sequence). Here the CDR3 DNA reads TGTGCCAGCAGCGGATACCCTAATGAAAAACTGTTTTTT. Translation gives CASSGYPNEKLFF.

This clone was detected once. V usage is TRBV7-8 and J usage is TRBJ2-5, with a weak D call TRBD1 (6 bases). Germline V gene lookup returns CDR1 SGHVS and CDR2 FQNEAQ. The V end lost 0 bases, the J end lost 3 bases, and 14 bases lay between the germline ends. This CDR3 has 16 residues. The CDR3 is CASSLAVGGEKETQYF. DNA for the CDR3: TGTGCCAGCAGCTTAGCGGTAGGGGGTGAAAAAGAGACCCAGTACTTC.

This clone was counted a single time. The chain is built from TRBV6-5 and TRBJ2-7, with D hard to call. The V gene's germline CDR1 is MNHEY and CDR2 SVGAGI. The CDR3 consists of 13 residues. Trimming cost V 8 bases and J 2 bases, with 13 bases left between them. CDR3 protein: CASHRAATYEQYF. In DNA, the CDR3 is TGTGCCAGCCACCGGGCTGCGACCTACGAGCAGTACTTC.

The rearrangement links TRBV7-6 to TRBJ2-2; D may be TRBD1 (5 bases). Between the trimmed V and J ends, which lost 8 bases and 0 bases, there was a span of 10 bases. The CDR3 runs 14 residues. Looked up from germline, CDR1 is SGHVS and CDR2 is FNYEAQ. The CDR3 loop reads CASRAGTNTGELFF. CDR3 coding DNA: TGTGCCAGCCGTGCAGGGACGAACACCGGGGAGCTGTTTTTT.

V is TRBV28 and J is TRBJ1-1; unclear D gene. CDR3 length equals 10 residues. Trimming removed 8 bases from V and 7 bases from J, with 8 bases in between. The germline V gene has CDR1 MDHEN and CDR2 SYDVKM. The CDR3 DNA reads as TGTGCCAGCGAGCGTTATGAAGCTTTCTTT. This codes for CASERYEAFF.

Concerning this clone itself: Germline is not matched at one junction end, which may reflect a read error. CDR3 in DNA: TGTGCCAGCAGCTGGGGACAGGGCCCTGAGTTT. This sequence encodes CASSWGQGPEF. The gene calls are TRBV7-2 and TRBJ1-3, with 9 bases identical to TRBD1. This CDR3 comprises 11 residues. The germline CDR1 and CDR2 sequences are SGHTA and FQGNSA.

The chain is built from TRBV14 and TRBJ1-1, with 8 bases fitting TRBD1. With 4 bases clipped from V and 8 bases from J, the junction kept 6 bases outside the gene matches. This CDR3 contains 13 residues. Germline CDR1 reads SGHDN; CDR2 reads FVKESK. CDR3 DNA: TGTGCCAGCAGCCCTCAGGGGGCCGGAGAAGCTTTCTTT. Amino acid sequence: CASSPQGAGEAFF.